The clone carrying this TCR beta chain was seen many times. What it recognizes is unknown. Each CDR3 protein gets one entry after TCRdb re-called the 5' RACE reads with MiXCR. The repertoire holds 140,000 to 150,000 distinct CDR3 sequences, 3.5% seen once, with more than 6.5% in the top ten. V shed 1 base and J 4 bases; nucleotides not matched to a gene: 8. The CDR3 spans 17 residues. Germline CDR1 reads KGHDR; CDR2 reads SFDVKD. This specimen belongs to a study of identical twins. The study's findings and limits: These conclusions were based on statistical analysis (cross-sectional, not following the same donors). The abundant beta clonotypes from cord blood had fewer insertions, and memory repertoires had none of this.

The gene calls are TRBV24-1 and TRBJ2-3; TRBD1 agrees at 9 bases. The sequence was collected from a man aged 18 to 30 in good health. Input material: memory T cells sorted from blood. The DNA of the CDR3 is TGTGCCACCAGTGATTTTAGGGGACAGGGTCCGGCAGATACGCAGTATTTT. Protein product: CATSDFRGQGPADTQYF.